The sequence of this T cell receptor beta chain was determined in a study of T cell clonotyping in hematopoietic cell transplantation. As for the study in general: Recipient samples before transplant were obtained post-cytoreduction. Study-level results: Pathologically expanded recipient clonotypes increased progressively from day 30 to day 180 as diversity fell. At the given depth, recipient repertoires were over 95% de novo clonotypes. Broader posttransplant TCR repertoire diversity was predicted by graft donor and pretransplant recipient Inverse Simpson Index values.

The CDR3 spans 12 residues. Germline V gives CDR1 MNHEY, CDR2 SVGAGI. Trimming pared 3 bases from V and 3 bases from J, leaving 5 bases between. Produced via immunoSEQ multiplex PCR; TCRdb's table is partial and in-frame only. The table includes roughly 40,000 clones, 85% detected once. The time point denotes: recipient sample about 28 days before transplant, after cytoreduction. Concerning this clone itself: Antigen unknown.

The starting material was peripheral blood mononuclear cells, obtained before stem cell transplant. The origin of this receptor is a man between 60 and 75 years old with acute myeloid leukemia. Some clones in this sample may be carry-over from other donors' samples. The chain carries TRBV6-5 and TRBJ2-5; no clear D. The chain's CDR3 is CASSYGKETQYF. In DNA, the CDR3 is TGTGCCAGCAGTTATGGGAAAGAGACCCAGTACTTC.